The present T cell receptor (beta chain) was sequenced within a study of CD8 T cells in Susac syndrome (dated by TCRdb to about 2019). Background for the entire study: Whether CD8+ T cell activation and differentiation in Susac syndrome was antigen driven was tested using repertoire sequencing. Clonality of the CD8+ T cell repertoire was compared between eleven to twelve healthy donors, about 14 Susac syndrome patients and about 15 multiple sclerosis patients.

RNA was extracted with the RNeasy kit and about 0.5 to 1 ug was reverse transcribed using random hexamers. The immunoSEQ multiplex PCR assay, which covers 54 Vbeta and 13 Jbeta segments, was used to amplify TCR beta CDR3 regions. PCR amplification bias was corrected using a synthetic template baseline for primer optimization and computational correction. Per the authors' processing: Reads were annotated to V, D and J genes according to IMGT and were analyzed with immunoSEQ Analyzer, with only productive sequences retained. Clonality was computed as one minus Shannon entropy normalized by log2 of the number of productive unique sequences. For each patient and control, public and private clones were evaluated among the 100 most prevalent clones. Clones were defined as Susac-specific when absent from the healthy and MS cohorts, from fewer than 1,300 published viral clones and from other ImmuneACCESS disease sequences. In-frame beta chains were kept once TCRdb had trimmed the public reads at Q25 with fastp and called clones with MiXCR. Duplicate CDR3 protein sequences are folded into a single record with the most common DNA and genes. The authors' filters were not applied to this entry. The sample table contains some 47,000 distinct CDR3 sequences; only one count was recorded for more than 85% of them. Clones ranked in the top ten supply around 0.42% of the sample.

Peripheral blood CD8+ and CD4+ T cells from healthy donors, Susac syndrome patients and multiple sclerosis patients were profiled by high-throughput TCR beta sequencing. The healthy donors served as controls matched for age and sex. Bulk CD8+ and CD4+ T cells were purified by magnetic negative isolation, whereas CD8+ TEMRA cells were enriched by FACS. Blood was drawn into EDTA tubes, processed within 24 hours, and PBMCs were isolated by density gradient centrifugation. PBMCs destined for TCR sequencing were cryopreserved in liquid nitrogen and later thawed in a 37 °C water bath. The sorted or isolated CD4+, CD8+ and CD8+ TEMRA cells had a purity of 90% or higher. The sample holds one count of this clonotype. It lacks a known antigen. Base qualities are missing; no much larger clone stands one base away. One read alone provides weak support. The study at large found these results: The number of individuals in the TCR sequencing and HLA analysis was recognized as being relatively small.

CDR1 and CDR2 are drawn from the germline V gene: KGHSY, FQNENV. The cysteine opens and the phenylalanine closes a CDR3 of 12 amino acids. Here the CDR3 DNA is all that survives: 36 bases in frame from base 1. The V end loses 4 bases and the J end loses 2 bases, and a stretch of 5 bases separates them. This TCR was recovered from a human donor in good health. The specimen was CD8+ T cells from PBMCs. This chain joins TRBV16 to TRBJ1-2, with no D gene named confidently. The DNA sequence is TGTGCCAGCAGCCCCCAGAACTATGGCTACACCTTC. Its amino acids are CASSPQNYGYTF.